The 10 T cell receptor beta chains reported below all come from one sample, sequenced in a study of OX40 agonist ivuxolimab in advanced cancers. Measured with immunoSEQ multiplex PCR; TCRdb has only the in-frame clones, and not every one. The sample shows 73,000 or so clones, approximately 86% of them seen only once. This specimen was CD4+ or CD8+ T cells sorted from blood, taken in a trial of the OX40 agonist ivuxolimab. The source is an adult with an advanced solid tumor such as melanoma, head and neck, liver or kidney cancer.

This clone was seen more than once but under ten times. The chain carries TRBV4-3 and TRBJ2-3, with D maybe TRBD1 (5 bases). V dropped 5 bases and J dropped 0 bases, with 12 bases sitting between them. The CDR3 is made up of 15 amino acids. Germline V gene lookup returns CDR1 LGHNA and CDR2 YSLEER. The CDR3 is CASSLDIISTDTQYF. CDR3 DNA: TGCGCCAGCAGCTTGGACATCATTAGCACAGATACGCAGTATTTT.

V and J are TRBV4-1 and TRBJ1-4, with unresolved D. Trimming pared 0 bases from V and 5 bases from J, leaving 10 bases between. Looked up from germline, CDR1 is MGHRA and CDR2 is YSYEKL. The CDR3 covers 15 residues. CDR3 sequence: CASSQDTGLNEKLFF. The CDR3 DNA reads TGCGCCAGCAGCCAAGATACCGGCCTGAATGAAAAACTGTTTTTT.

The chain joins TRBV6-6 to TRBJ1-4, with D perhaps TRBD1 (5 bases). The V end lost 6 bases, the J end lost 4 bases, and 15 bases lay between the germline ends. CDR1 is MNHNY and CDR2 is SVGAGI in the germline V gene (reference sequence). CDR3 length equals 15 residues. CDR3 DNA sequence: TGTGCCAGCAGAGTATCCGGGACCTTTAATGAAAAACTGTTTTTT. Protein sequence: CASRVSGTFNEKLFF.

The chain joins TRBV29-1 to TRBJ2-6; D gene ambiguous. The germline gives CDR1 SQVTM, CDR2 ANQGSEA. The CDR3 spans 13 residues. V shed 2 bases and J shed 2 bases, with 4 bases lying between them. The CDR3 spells CSVEFAGANVLTF. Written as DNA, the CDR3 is TGCAGCGTTGAATTTGCTGGGGCCAACGTCCTGACTTTC.

CDR3 sequence: CASSQIPPGGVNYGYTF. The CDR3 nucleotides read TGCGCCAGCAGTCAAATCCCCCCTGGAGGGGTAAACTATGGCTACACCTTC. This chain connects TRBV23-1 to TRBJ1-2; D perhaps matches TRBD1 (5 bases). TRBV23-1 is an ORF, and what it does is uncertain. The CDR3 sequence is 17 residues long. Trimming took 2 bases from V and 2 from J, leaving 18 bases between them.

The chain's CDR3 is CASSPQQGIHGYTF. The DNA for the CDR3 is TGTGCCAGCAGCCCTCAACAGGGCATCCATGGCTACACCTTC. This chain joins TRBV6-5 and TRBJ1-2; a possible D gene is TRBD1 (6 bases). Per germline, CDR1 MNHEY and CDR2 SVGAGI. Trimming took 6 bases from V and 6 from J, leaving 17 bases between them. The CDR3 extends over 14 amino acids.

The CDR3 bases are TGTGCCAGCAGCCATTGGTTGGGACAGGGGAGGACAGATACGCAGTATTTT. Residues: CASSHWLGQGRTDTQYF. The chain uses TRBV7-9 and TRBJ2-3; 10 bases fit TRBD1. CDR1 and CDR2 from the germline V gene are SEHNR and FQNEAQ (reference sequence). CDR3 size: 17 residues. The V gene end was trimmed by 5 bases and the J gene end by 3 bases; junction bases not matched to a gene: 11.

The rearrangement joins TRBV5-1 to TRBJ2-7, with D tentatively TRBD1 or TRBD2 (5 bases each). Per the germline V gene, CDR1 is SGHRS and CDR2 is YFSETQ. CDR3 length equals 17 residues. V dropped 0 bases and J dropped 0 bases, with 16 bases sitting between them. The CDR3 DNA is TGCGCCAGCAGCTTGGTAGTATCGGGGACGAGCTCCTACGAGCAGTACTTC. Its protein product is CASSLVVSGTSSYEQYF.

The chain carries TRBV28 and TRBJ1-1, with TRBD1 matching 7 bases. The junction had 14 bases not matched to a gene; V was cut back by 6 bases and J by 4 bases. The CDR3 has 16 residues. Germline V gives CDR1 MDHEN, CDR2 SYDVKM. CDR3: CASSPRLGRGGTEAFF. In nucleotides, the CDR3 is TGTGCCAGCAGCCCTAGACTGGGCAGGGGGGGCACTGAAGCTTTCTTT.

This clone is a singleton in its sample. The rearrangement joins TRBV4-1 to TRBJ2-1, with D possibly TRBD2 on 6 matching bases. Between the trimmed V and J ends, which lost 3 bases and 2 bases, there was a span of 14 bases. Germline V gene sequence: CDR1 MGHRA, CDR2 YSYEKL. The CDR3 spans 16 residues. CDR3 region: CASSQDPRGTYNEQFF. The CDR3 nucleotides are TGCGCCAGCAGCCAGGACCCTCGGGGGACCTACAATGAGCAGTTCTTC.